Reported below is one T cell receptor beta chain. This sample stems from a study of blood T cell repertoires in COVID-19. The overall study: Some COVID-19 samples were acute and others convalescent; all came from the United States, Italy and Spain. Sources were T cells, B-cell-depleted T cells, or PBMCs; the material itself was cDNA or gDNA.

In the original processing: Amplification from reference gene primers served as the basis for estimated nucleated cell counts. The assay was immunoSEQ multiplex PCR, and TCRdb's table has in-frame clones only and misses some. V and J calls and clone size are copied from that table; D and trimming were computed from the DNA. In the table there are around 90,000 clones, roughly 87% of which are singletons. This CDR3 contains 13 residues. Trimming took off 5 bases at V and 5 bases at J, with 12 bases between the two ends. Germline V gene lookup returns CDR1 SQVTM and CDR2 ANQGSEA. The chain joins TRBV29-1 to TRBJ1-4; a weak D match, TRBD1 (5 bases). The specimen sequenced was peripheral blood. The receptor was isolated from a male donor with acute or convalescent COVID-19. The CDR3 reads CSVSGRANEKLFF. The CDR3 DNA sequence: TGCAGCGTTTCCGGCAGGGCCAATGAAAAACTGTTTTTT. Looking up the rest from reference TRBV29-1 and TRBJ1-4 gives the full variable domain: SAVISQKPSRDICQRGTSLTIQCQVDSQVTMMFWYRQQPGQSLTLIATANQGSEATYESGFVIDKFPISRPNLTFSTLTVSNMSPEDSSIYLCSVSGRANEKLFFGSGTQLSVL.